The clone carrying this T cell receptor beta chain showed up just a few times. Its antigen is unknown. The CDR3 totals 13 residues. The V gene's germline CDR1 is SQVTM and CDR2 ANQGSEA. The trim removed 6 bases at V and 2 bases at J, leaving 6 bases unmatched. These data belong to a study of CD8 T cells in ankylosing spondylitis. Study-level points and caveats: Blood from ankylosing spondylitis patients appeared to carry a characteristic roughly eight-variant TCR beta motif.

In making TCR beta libraries, quantitative 5'-RACE with molecular barcodes was used. TCRdb re-derived calls from the 5' RACE reads in MiXCR, one entry per CDR3 protein. The repertoire has more than 100,000 distinct CDR3 sequences, 9.5% to 12% of them found once; the top ten carry about 4%. The rearrangement joins TRBV29-1 to TRBJ2-5; the match to TRBD2 covers 7 bases. This sequence was found in a female donor with ankylosing spondylitis or in good health (not recorded which). The sequencing sample was made of blood, either unsorted or a sorted T cell fraction (not recorded which). For the CDR3, the DNA is TGCAGCGTGGGGGGGGGTCTTCAAGAGACCCAGTACTTC. It codes for CSVGGGLQETQYF.